This TCR beta chain was sequenced during a study of low-dose radiotherapy and immunotherapy resistance in tumors. Study in general: Cohort 2 received 1 Gy per fraction every two weeks, totaling 13 Gy over 26 weeks. Patients received cyclophosphamide 200 mg/m2 intravenously every two weeks, the day before radiation-immunotherapy. Patients' oral aspirin dose was 300 mg daily across four cycles from cycle 1 day 1.

Regarding time point: before trial treatment. Many counts were recorded for this clonotype. TRAV and TRBV primers primed cDNA for both TCRalpha and TCRbeta. PCR amplification of the TCRs was performed with Phusion for 20 to 25 PCR cycles, and it relied on a constant-region primer together with a V-primer adapter. TCRdb processed the reads anew with MiXCR; each CDR3 protein has one entry. The sample lists around 83,000 distinct CDR3 sequences; under 20% were seen once. Sequencing used PBMCs, obtained before treatment. The receptor's source is a male donor with prostate cancer.

The CDR3 here is CASSYGVGTEAFF. Written as DNA, the CDR3 is TGTGCCAGCAGTTACGGGGTAGGCACTGAAGCTTTCTTT. This chain connects TRBV6-6 to TRBJ1-1; D is unresolved. Deletions cut 2 bases from V and 4 bases from J, with 8 bases between. The CDR3 runs to 13 residues. CDR1 MNHNY and CDR2 SVGAGI come from the germline V gene (reference sequence).